This TCR beta chain was recorded in a study of blood T cell dynamics during melanoma immunotherapy. This clone was detected a few times. Only in-frame clones appear in the TCRdb table, and some are missing; sequencing was by immunoSEQ multiplex PCR. The sample yields 9,900 or so clones, 80% seen once. From germline, CDR1 is SGHAT and CDR2 FQNNGV. The CDR3 sequence is 16 residues long. The V and J ends lost 5 bases and 0 bases, in that order; junction bases with no gene match: 7. Time point: week 3, after first cycle of checkpoint inhibitor. The clonotype was recovered from a human donor with melanoma. The gene calls are TRBV11-2 and TRBJ2-1; TRBD1 matches at 7 bases. Material: blood, obtained from a patient treated with checkpoint blockade. In DNA form, the CDR3 reads TGTGCCAGCAGCCTAACAGGGGCTAGCTCCTACAATGAGCAGTTCTTC. Its translation is CASSLTGASSYNEQFF.